These 10 T cell receptor beta chains were sequenced from one sample in a study of a mutant IDH1 vaccine in newly diagnosed glioma. Time point in this sample: baseline, week 1 (first vaccination visit). This sample's treatment: pre-vaccination baseline after standard-of-care therapy. Assay: immunoSEQ multiplex PCR; the TCRdb copy retains only in-frame clones and omits some. This sample yields roughly 51,000 clones, of which more than 80% are seen a single time; 2% to 3% belongs to the top ten. Sequenced material: PBMCs, taken from a glioma patient treated with radiotherapy, temozolomide or both. The receptor set was obtained from a man aged 40-49 years with glioma.

This rearrangement joins TRBV19 to TRBJ1-4; D not resolved. The CDR3 runs 14 residues. The V and J ends lost 2 bases and 4 bases respectively, with 8 bases between them. Germline CDR1 and CDR2: LNHDA and SQIVND (reference sequence). CDR3 sequence reads: CASSIKVFNEKLFF. As DNA, the CDR3 is TGTGCCAGTAGTATAAAGGTTTTTAATGAAAAACTGTTTTTT.

As DNA, the CDR3 is TGTGCCAGCAGCTTAGTCGGGGGAAACAATGAGCAGTTCTTC. Translation gives CASSLVGGNNEQFF. J is TRBJ2-1 and V is TRBV7-2, with D perhaps matching TRBD2 (6 bases). This CDR3 is built from 14 residues. Trimming took off 1 base at V and 5 bases at J, with 9 bases between the two ends. The germline CDR1 and CDR2 sequences are SGHTA and FQGNSA.

The chain links TRBV19 to TRBJ2-5; no reliable D call. The J call may be wrong; the DNA end is better matched by TRBJ2-7. The CDR3 runs 13 residues. Germline V gene lookup returns CDR1 LNHDA and CDR2 SQIVND (reference sequence). CDR3 in DNA: TGTGCCAGTAGTATTACGACCCCAGGCGAGCAGTACTTC. This codes for CASSITTPGEQYF.

The CDR3 DNA is TGCGCCAGCAGTTCCGGGACAGGGGATTACTATGGCTACACCTTC. This codes for CASSSGTGDYYGYTF. V is TRBV4-3 and J is TRBJ1-2; 10 positions match TRBD1. V shed 6 bases and J 3 bases; nucleotides not matched to a gene: 7. Germline V lookup: CDR1 LGHNA, CDR2 YSLEER. This CDR3 has 15 residues.

The chain uses TRBV28 and TRBJ1-1; D gene uncertain. V lost 10 bases, J lost 8 bases, and 17 bases lay in between. CDR1 MDHEN and CDR2 SYDVKM come from the germline V gene. There are 12 residues in the CDR3. In DNA, the CDR3 is TGTGCCACTACCGACCTCATCGGGGAAGCTTTCTTT. Translation: CATTDLIGEAFF.

This clone showed up just a few times. The V gene is TRBV11-1, the J gene TRBJ1-4; TRBD1 might be the D (6 bases). The CDR3 is 13 residues long. V lost 5 bases to trimming and J lost 11 bases, with 15 bases between them. CDR1 and CDR2 from the germline V gene are SGHAT and FQDESV (reference sequence). The CDR3 region is CASSQADSTKLFF. Written as DNA, the CDR3 is TGTGCCAGCAGCCAAGCGGACAGTACGAAACTGTTTTTT.

The chain carries TRBV9 and TRBJ2-3; 11 bases are a match to TRBD2. This CDR3 has 16 residues. V shed 3 bases, J shed 7 bases, and the junction held 10 bases outside the gene matches. Germline-derived CDR1 and CDR2 are SGDLS and YYNGEE. CDR3 sequence: CASSATTSGEGNTQYF. Written as DNA, the CDR3 is TGTGCCAGCAGCGCCACGACTAGCGGGGAGGGAAATACGCAGTATTTT.

The V and J genes are TRBV7-2 and TRBJ2-5; a possible D gene is TRBD2 (6 bases). In germline, CDR1 is SGHTA, CDR2 FQGNSA. Trimming removed 5 bases from V and 5 bases from J, with 12 bases in between. The CDR3 is made up of 13 amino acids. CDR3 in DNA: TGTGCCAGCAGCCGGGACTTCGGGGAGACCCAGTACTTC. Its protein product is CASSRDFGETQYF.

The rearrangement uses TRBV18 and TRBJ2-2; D ambiguous. The CDR3 runs 15 residues. CDR1 is KGHSH, CDR2 LQKENI, per germline. With 2 bases removed from V and 0 bases from J, the gap between germline ends came to 7 bases. CDR3 sequence reads: CASSPKSPNTGELFF. CDR3 in DNA: TGTGCCAGCTCACCAAAAAGCCCGAACACCGGGGAGCTGTTTTTT.

The chain combines TRBV2 with TRBJ2-5; 7 bases align to TRBD2. Germline loops: CDR1 SNHLY, CDR2 FYNNEI. This CDR3 contains 13 residues. With V trimmed by 2 bases and J by 4 bases, 1 base remained unmatched. This chain's CDR3 is CASSEIAGETQYF. CDR3 in DNA: TGTGCCAGCAGTGAAATAGCGGGAGAGACCCAGTACTTC. Full variable domain (remainder filled in from reference TRBV2 and TRBJ2-5): EPEVTQTPSHQVTQMGQEVILRCVPISNHLYFYWYRQILGQKVEFLVSFYNNEISEKSEIFDDQFSVERPDGSNFTLKIRSTKLEDSAMYFCASSEIAGETQYFGPGTRLLVL.